This T cell receptor (beta chain) was sequenced during a study of blood T cell repertoires in COVID-19 (dated by TCRdb to the early 2020s). In terms of the full investigation: The collaborator samples originated in the United States, Italy and Spain and spanned the acute and convalescent phases of COVID-19. The material from the prospective study consisted of cDNA or gDNA derived from T cells, B-cell-depleted T cells, or PBMCs. Where available, HLA class I and class II types were taken from metadata supplied by the sample provider and were not determined by assay-based typing. The dataset comprised deeply sampled blood TCRbeta repertoires from subjects exposed to, actively infected with, or recovered from COVID-19. A freely available public database, intended as a resource for researchers studying the immune response to SARS-CoV-2, is where the repertoires were released. The samples were drawn from two sources: the first 160 participants of the ongoing ImmuneRACE study, and 950 to 1,500 subjects contributed by 6 global collaborators. A de-identified subject ID, COVID-19 status, age in years and sex were almost always included in the sample metadata. What the work shows at the level of the full study, not this receptor alone: Clinical and demographic metadata were provided uncurated, with the amount varying by source and participant.

In regard to this clone: Its specific antigen is unknown. No base qualities exist here, and no much larger clone lies one base off it.

Taken from the germline V gene (reference sequence), the CDR1 and CDR2 loops are SGHNT and YYREEE. V is shortened by 4 bases, J by 3 bases, and the region joining them spans 8 bases. Including the terminal cysteine and phenylalanine, the CDR3 comprises 13 residues. CDR3 DNA is the only sequence kept; it has 39 bases, read in frame from the first base. TCRbeta CDR3 regions were amplified from genomic DNA by means of the immunoSEQ Assay, a bias-controlled multiplex PCR. The original pipeline was this. The number of nucleated cells in each sample was estimated from the amplification of reference gene primers within the assay. To quantify the absolute abundance of each unique TCRbeta CDR3 rearrangement, sequence reads were collapsed and filtered. For each sample, productive Simpson clonality was calculated as the square root of Simpson's diversity index across productive rearrangements. Imported from immuneACCESS, the table was reduced by TCRdb to in-frame sequences with V and J called. These copies leave out some clones; in studies compared against another copy, an unresolved V gene accounts for under half, and the cause of the remainder is not known. V and J calls plus clone size are reproduced from that table; the DNA served to infer D and trimming. Present in this sample are fewer than 75,000 clones, over 75% of which were seen just once. The ten largest clones represent approximately 6.9% of the sample.

Each collaborating institution followed its own protocols to collect whole blood in K2EDTA tubes. For TCRbeta analysis, collaborators shipped samples as frozen whole blood, isolated PBMCs, or DNA extracted from either of those sample types. The rearranged chain carries TRBV5-4 and TRBJ2-1; perhaps TRBD2 is the D gene, with 6 bases matching. Sequencing used peripheral blood. The TCR sequence derives from a man between 60 and 70 years old with active or convalescent COVID-19. The CDR3 protein sequence reads: CASSVRDYNEQFF. The nucleotide sequence reads as follows: TGTGCCAGCAGCGTGCGGGACTACAATGAGCAGTTCTTC.